The following is a TCR beta chain sequence with its context. Germline V gene data show CDR1 as LNHDA and CDR2 as SQIVND (reference sequence). CDR3 size: 13 residues. The V and J ends lost 3 bases and 4 bases respectively, with 9 bases between them. The record originates from a study of T cell responses to AZD1222 COVID-19 vaccine. Sequenced by immunoSEQ multiplex PCR; TCRdb stores in-frame clones only, minus some. The profile shows about 160,000 clones, 75% to 95% of them singletons. This TCR derives from an adult who received the AZD1222 COVID-19 vaccine. The material was peripheral blood, obtained 28 days after the second AZD1222 dose. This chain uses TRBV19 with TRBJ1-2; weak D call: TRBD1 (5 bases). In DNA, the CDR3 is TGTGCCAGTAGTATCGGGGCGTCCTATGGCTACACCTTC. Amino acid sequence: CASSIGASYGYTF.